The 7 T cell receptor beta chains below were found in one sample sequenced in a study of cytomegalovirus exposure and HLA in healthy donors. Use of 60 Vbeta and 13 Jbeta primers characterized the PCR. Some clones are missing from TCRdb's copy, which holds only in-frame ones; the method was immunoSEQ multiplex PCR. Of 120,000 to 150,000 clones listed, over 65% are singletons. Sample: PBMCs. The receptor set was obtained from a middle-aged man in good health and CMV-seropositive.

The chain uses TRBV9 and TRBJ1-1; TRBD1 agrees at 7 bases. This CDR3 contains 14 residues. The ends lost 4 bases at V and 1 base at J; junction bases unmatched: 4. Germline V lookup: CDR1 SGDLS, CDR2 YYNGEE. CDR3 coding DNA: TGTGCCAGCAGCTGGGGACAGTCGAACACTGAAGCTTTCTTT. Its translation: CASSWGQSNTEAFF. Full variable domain (rest looked up from reference TRBV9 and TRBJ1-1): DSGVTQTPKHLITATGQRVTLRCSPRSGDLSVYWYQQSLDQGLQFLIQYYNGEERAKGNILERFSAQQFPDLHSELNLSSLELGDSALYFCASSWGQSNTEAFFGQGTRLTVV.

The chain recombines TRBV30 with TRBJ2-3; 7 positions agree with TRBD2. The junction had 6 bases not matched to a gene; V was cut back by 1 base and J by 5 bases. The CDR3 spans 14 residues. CDR1 and CDR2 from the germline V gene are GTSNPN and SVGIG (reference sequence). The CDR3 DNA reads TGTGCCTGGAGTGCATGGGGGGGAAGAGATACGCAGTATTTT. Amino acids: CAWSAWGGRDTQYF.

The chain links TRBV29-1 to TRBJ1-4; 8 nucleotides agree with TRBD1. Germline loops: CDR1 SQVTM, CDR2 ANQGSEA. The CDR3 covers 12 residues. Trimming took 5 bases from V and 8 from J; bases not matched to a gene: 4. The CDR3 sequence: CSVLTGGEKLFF. The CDR3 coding sequence is TGCAGCGTTTTAACAGGGGGGGAAAAACTGTTTTTT.

The gene calls are TRBV7-2 and TRBJ2-7; 7 bases map to TRBD2. In germline, CDR1 is SGHTA, CDR2 FQGNSA. The CDR3 is 15 amino acids. The ends lost 3 bases at V and 6 bases at J; junction bases unmatched: 11. The CDR3 region has the DNA TGTGCCAGCAGCTTCGTCACTAGCGTTCCGTCCGAGCAGTACTTC. Translating gives CASSFVTSVPSEQYF. Full variable domain (remainder filled in from reference TRBV7-2 and TRBJ2-7): GAGVSQSPSNKVTEKGKDVELRCDPISGHTALYWYRQSLGQGLEFLIYFQGNSAPDKSGLPSDRFSAERTGGSVSTLTIQRTQQEDSAVYLCASSFVTSVPSEQYFGPGTRLTVT.

J is TRBJ2-1 and V is TRBV10-3; D possibly corresponds to TRBD2 (5 bases). The CDR3 has 15 amino acids. Germline CDR1 and CDR2: ENHRY and SYGVKD. The V end was cut by 4 bases, the J end by 7 bases, with 17 bases between. The CDR3 DNA reads as TGTGCCATCAGTGGGGAGAGTATTGCAAGGAATGAGCAGTTCTTC. It encodes CAISGESIARNEQFF.

The rearrangement uses TRBV5-4 and TRBJ1-3; unclear D gene. Germline V lookup: CDR1 SGHNT, CDR2 YYREEE (reference sequence). Trimming shortened V by 0 bases and J by 1 base, and 8 bases separated the two germline ends. The length of the CDR3 is 15 residues. Here the CDR3 reads CASSLAAGSGNTIYF. The DNA of the CDR3 is TGTGCCAGCAGCTTGGCCGCGGGGTCTGGAAACACCATATATTTT.

The rearrangement uses TRBV19 and TRBJ1-2; TRBD1 agrees at 7 bases. Trimming at V came to 10 bases and at J to 8 bases, leaving 10 bases not matched to a gene. Germline assignment: CDR1 LNHDA and CDR2 SQIVND (reference sequence). CDR3 size: 12 residues. For the CDR3, the DNA is TGTGCCACCTCGACAGGGAGAGGAGGCTACACCTTC. Protein sequence: CATSTGRGGYTF.